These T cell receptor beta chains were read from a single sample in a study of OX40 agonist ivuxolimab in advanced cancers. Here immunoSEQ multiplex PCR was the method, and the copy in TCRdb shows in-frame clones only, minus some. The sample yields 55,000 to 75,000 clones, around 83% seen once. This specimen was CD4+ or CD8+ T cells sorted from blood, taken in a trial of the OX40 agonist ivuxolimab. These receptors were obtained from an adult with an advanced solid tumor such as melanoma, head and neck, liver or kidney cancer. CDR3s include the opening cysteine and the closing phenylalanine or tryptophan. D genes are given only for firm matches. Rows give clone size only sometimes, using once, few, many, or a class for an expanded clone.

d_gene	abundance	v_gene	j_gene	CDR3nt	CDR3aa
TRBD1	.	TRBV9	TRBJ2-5	TGTGCCAGCAGTGACAGGGCGGGAGAGACCCAGTACTTC	CASSDRAGETQYF
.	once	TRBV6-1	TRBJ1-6	TGTGCCAGCAGAGGGGTAGGTAATTCACCCCTCCACTTT	CASRGVGNSPLHF
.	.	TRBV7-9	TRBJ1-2	TGTGCCAGCAGCTTAGAGGCAGGGCGCAGTGGCTACACCTTC	CASSLEAGRSGYTF
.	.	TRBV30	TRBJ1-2	TGTGCCTGGAAATCCACCGAAGGGGCCAATAACTATGGCTACACCTTC	CAWKSTEGANNYGYTF
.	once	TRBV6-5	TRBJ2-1	TGTGCCAGCAGTTACTCGCTAAACAATGAGCAGTTCTTC	CASSYSLNNEQFF
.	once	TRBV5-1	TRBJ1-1	TGCGCCAGCAGCTTGGGGGGGATATACACTGAAGCTTTCTTT	CASSLGGIYTEAFF
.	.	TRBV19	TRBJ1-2	TGTGCCAGTAGCAATCAGGGCCTCTATGGCTACACCTTC	CASSNQGLYGYTF
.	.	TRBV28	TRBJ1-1	TGTGCCAGCAGGGGGAACACTGAAGCTTTCTTT	CASRGNTEAFF
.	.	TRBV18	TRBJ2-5	TGTGCCAGCTCACCCCCCCGGGGAGAGACCCAGTACTTC	CASSPPRGETQYF
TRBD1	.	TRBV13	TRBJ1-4	TGTGCCAGCAGCTCCCGGACAGGGCCGGGTGAAAAACTGTTTTTT	CASSSRTGPGEKLFF
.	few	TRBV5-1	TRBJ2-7	TGCGCCAGCAGCTCCGGAGAGCGACGGAGCGAGCAGTACTTC	CASSSGERRSEQYF
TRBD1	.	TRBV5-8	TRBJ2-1	TGTGCCAGCAGCTTTCAGGGGGTCACCAATGAGCAGTTCTTC	CASSFQGVTNEQFF
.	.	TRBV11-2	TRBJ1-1	TGTGCCAGCAGCCCCCTAACCGACGGGGAAGCTTTCTTT	CASSPLTDGEAFF
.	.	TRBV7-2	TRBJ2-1	TGTGCCAGCAGCTTAGGACCCCAGGGGTTCGGGTACAATGAGCAGTTCTTC	CASSLGPQGFGYNEQFF
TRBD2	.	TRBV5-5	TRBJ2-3	TGTGCCAGCAGCTCCGGGAGCGGGAGTTACACAGATACGCAGTATTTT	CASSSGSGSYTDTQYF
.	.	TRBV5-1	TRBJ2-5	TGCGCCAGCAGTTTTCAAGAGACCCAGTACTTC	CASSFQETQYF
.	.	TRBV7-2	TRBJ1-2	TGTGCCAGCAGCTGGTCCGGGGGCGAGGGCTACACCTTC	CASSWSGGEGYTF
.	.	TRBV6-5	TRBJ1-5	TGTGCCAGCAGTTCCCCCGGCGGTTATAGCAATCAGCCCCAGCATTTT	CASSSPGGYSNQPQHF
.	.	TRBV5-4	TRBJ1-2	TGTGCCAGCAGCTTGGCCCAGGGGTATGGCTACACCTTC	CASSLAQGYGYTF
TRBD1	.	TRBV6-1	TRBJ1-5	TGTGCCATCAAGACAGGGACCGGGGGGCCCCAGCATTTT	CAIKTGTGGPQHF
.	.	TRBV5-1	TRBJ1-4	TGCGCCAGCAGCTTGGGAGGGGATAATGAAAAACTGTTTTTT	CASSLGGDNEKLFF
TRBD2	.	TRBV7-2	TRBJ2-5	TGTGCCAGCAGCCCCGGGACTAGCGGGGGTCTGTACCAAGAGACCCAGTACTTC	CASSPGTSGGLYQETQYF
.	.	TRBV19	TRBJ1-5	TGTGCCAGTAGTATAGATAGGGTCAGGGCGAATCAGCCCCAGCATTTT	CASSIDRVRANQPQHF
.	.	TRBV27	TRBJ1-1	TGTGCCAGCAGTTTATCGGAAGGGGCTGAAGCTTTCTTT	CASSLSEGAEAFF
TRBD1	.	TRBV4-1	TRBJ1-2	TGCGCCAGCAGCCAAGAGGGCAGGGGGAATGGCTACACCTTC	CASSQEGRGNGYTF
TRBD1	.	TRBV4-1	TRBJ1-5	TGCGCCAGCAGCCAAGACGGGACAGGCTATCAGCCCCAGCATTTT	CASSQDGTGYQPQHF
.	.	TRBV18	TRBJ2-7	TGTGCCAGCTCACCTGGAGTTGGTGAGATCTACGAGCAGTACTTC	CASSPGVGEIYEQYF
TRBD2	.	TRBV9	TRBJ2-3	TGTGCCAGCAGCGTAGAGCGAAGCGGGGGGTCCACAGATACGCAGTATTTT	CASSVERSGGSTDTQYF
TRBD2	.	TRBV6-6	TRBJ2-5	TGTGCCAGCAGTTTGCCCTTAGCGGGGGGGGAGACCCAGTACTTC	CASSLPLAGGETQYF
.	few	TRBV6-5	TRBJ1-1	TGTGCCAGCAGTTTCAACCCCGAGACTGAAGCTTTCTTT	CASSFNPETEAFF
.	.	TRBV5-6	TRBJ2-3	TGTGCCAGCAGCTTGGGAGGGCGTACTAGCACAGATACGCAGTATTTT	CASSLGGRTSTDTQYF
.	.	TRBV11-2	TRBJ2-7	TGTGCCAGCAGCTTAGGGGCAGGGGCGTTCTACGAGCAGTACTTC	CASSLGAGAFYEQYF
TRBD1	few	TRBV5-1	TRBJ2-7	TGCGCCAGCAGTCCGACAGGGAGAAAAGGCTACGAGCAGTACTTC	CASSPTGRKGYEQYF
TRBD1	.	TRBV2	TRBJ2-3	TGTGCCACCTCCGGGACAGGGACAGATACGCAGTATTTT	CATSGTGTDTQYF
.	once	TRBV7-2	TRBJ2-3	TGTGCCAGCAGCTTGCAGAGGGGAGCAGATACGCAGTATTTT	CASSLQRGADTQYF
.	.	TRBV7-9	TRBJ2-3	TGTGCCAGCACCGATACTAAGGGTCCTAGCACAGATACGCAGTATTTT	CASTDTKGPSTDTQYF
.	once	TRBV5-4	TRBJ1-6	TGTGCCAGCAGCCCCGGGGGCGCGAGCTCCTATAATTCACCCCTCCACTTT	CASSPGGASSYNSPLHF
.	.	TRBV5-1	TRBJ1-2	TGCGCCAGCAGCCGCGGCCAGGGTGGCTATGGCTACACCTTC	CASSRGQGGYGYTF
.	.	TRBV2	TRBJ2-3	TGTGCCAGCAGTGTGGAGGGCTTCACAGATACGCAGTATTTT	CASSVEGFTDTQYF
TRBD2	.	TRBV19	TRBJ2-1	TGTGCCAGTAGTTTCGGATCGGGACTAGCTAACAATGAGCAGTTCTTC	CASSFGSGLANNEQFF
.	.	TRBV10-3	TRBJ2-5	TGTGCCATCAGTCAACGATCCCAGGGTTTGGGGGAGACCCAGTACTTC	CAISQRSQGLGETQYF
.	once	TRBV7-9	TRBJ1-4	TGTGCCAGCAGCTCTGATAACAGGGAAGGTGAAAAACTGTTTTTT	CASSSDNREGEKLFF
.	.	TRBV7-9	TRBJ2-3	TGTGCCAGCAGCTTAGGGCGGGGAACCAGCACAGATACGCAGTATTTT	CASSLGRGTSTDTQYF
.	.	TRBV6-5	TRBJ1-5	TGTGCCAGCAGTTACTCGTCGCCCCGCGGCAATCAGCCCCAGCATTTT	CASSYSSPRGNQPQHF
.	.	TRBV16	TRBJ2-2	TGTGCCAGCAGCCATCTTTCCTCAACGGACACCGGGGAGCTGTTTTTT	CASSHLSSTDTGELFF
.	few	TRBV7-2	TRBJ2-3	TGTGCCAGCAGCACCCGACATTCCACAGATACGCAGTATTTT	CASSTRHSTDTQYF
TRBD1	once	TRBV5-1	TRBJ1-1	TGCGCCAGCAGCTTGTGGGACAGGGGCACGAACACTGAAGCTTTCTTT	CASSLWDRGTNTEAFF
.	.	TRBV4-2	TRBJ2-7	TGTGCCAGCAGCCCGGGAGATAGTTTTTACTTC	CASSPGDSFYF
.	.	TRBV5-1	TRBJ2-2	TGCGCCAGCAGCTTGGTACTCGCAGACGGGGAGCTGTTTTTT	CASSLVLADGELFF
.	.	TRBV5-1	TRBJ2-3	TGCGCCAGCAGCTTGGGACCCCGGAGCACAGATACGCAGTATTTT	CASSLGPRSTDTQYF
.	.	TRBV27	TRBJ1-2	TGTGCCAGCAGTGTATACGGAGGATCACTCTTGGGGTATGGCTACACCTTC	CASSVYGGSLLGYGYTF
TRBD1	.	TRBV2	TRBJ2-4	TGTGCCAGCAGGGGAGCTAATGAGGGACAGTCGGGGTACTTC	CASRGANEGQSGYF
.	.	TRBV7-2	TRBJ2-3	TGTGCCAGCAGCTTTAGGCGACCTGAATACACAGATACGCAGTATTTT	CASSFRRPEYTDTQYF
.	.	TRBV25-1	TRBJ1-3	TGTGCCAGCAGTGAATCGATAAGAGAGGGGAACACCATATATTTT	CASSESIREGNTIYF